The clone carrying this TCR beta chain has only one observation. Within the sample, other DNA sequences also encode this same CDR3. CDR3 length: 13 residues. Trimming shortened V by 3 bases and J by 1 base, and 4 bases separated the two germline ends. CDR1 MGHDK and CDR2 SYGVNS come from the germline V gene. The data derive from a study of blood T cell repertoires in COVID-19. Background on the study: The study drew acute and convalescent COVID-19 samples from the United States, Italy and Spain. PBMCs, B-cell-depleted T cells, or T cells provided the cDNA or gDNA that made up the material.

Original data processing: Quantification of nucleated cells was approximated via reference gene primer amplification. Here immunoSEQ multiplex PCR was the method, and the copy in TCRdb shows in-frame clones only, minus some. That table supplies the V and J calls and clone size; D and trimming were determined from the DNA. The data contain 100,000 to 150,000 clones, 70% to 90% of them singletons. Material for sequencing was peripheral blood. This sequence joins TRBV25-1 and TRBJ1-5; no firm D call. The TCR sequence derives from a man in his 70s with active COVID-19. The CDR3 here is CASSDRSNQPQHF. CDR3 DNA: TGTGCCAGCAGTGACAGAAGCAATCAGCCCCAGCATTTT.